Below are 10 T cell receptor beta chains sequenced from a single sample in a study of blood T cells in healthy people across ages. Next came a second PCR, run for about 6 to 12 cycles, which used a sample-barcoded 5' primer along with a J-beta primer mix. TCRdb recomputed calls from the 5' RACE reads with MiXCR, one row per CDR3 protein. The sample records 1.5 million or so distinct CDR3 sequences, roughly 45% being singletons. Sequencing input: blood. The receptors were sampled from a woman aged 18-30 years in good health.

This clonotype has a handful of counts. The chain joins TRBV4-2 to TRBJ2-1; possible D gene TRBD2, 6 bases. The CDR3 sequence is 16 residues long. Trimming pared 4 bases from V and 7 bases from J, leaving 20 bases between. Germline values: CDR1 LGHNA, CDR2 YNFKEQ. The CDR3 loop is CASSPHLGRSENEQFF. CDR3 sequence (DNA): TGTGCCAGCAGCCCACACCTAGGGAGGTCGGAAAATGAGCAGTTCTTC.

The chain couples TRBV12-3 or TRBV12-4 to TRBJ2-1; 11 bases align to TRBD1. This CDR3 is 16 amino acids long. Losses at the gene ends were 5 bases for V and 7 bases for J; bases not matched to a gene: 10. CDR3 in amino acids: CASSPVGGQGGNEQFF. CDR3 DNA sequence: TGTGCCAGCAGTCCGGTGGGGGGACAGGGGGGGAATGAGCAGTTCTTC.

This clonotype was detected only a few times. The CDR3 loop reads CASSLEAKRDYNEQFF. The CDR3 nucleotides are TGTGCCAGCAGCTTAGAGGCCAAGCGGGACTACAATGAGCAGTTCTTC. V gene TRBV7-9 combines with J gene TRBJ2-1; 7 nucleotides match TRBD2. From germline, CDR1 is SEHNR and CDR2 FQNEAQ (reference sequence). The V and J ends lost 1 base and 3 bases, in that order; junction bases with no gene match: 6. The CDR3 extends over 16 amino acids.

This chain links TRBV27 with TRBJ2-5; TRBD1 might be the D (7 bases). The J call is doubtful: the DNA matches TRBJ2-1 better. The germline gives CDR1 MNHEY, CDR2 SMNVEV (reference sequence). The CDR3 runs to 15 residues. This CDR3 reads CASSSLQGGEETQFF. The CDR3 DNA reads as TGTGCCAGCAGTTCACTCCAGGGGGGAGAAGAGACCCAGTTCTTC.

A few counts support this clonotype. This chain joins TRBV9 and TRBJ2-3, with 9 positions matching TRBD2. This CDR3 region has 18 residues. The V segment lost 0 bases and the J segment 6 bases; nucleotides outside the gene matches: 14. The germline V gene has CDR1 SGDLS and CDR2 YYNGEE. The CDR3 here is CASSVEDQREVVGDTQYF. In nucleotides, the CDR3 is TGTGCCAGCAGCGTAGAAGACCAGCGGGAGGTTGTTGGTGATACGCAGTATTTT.

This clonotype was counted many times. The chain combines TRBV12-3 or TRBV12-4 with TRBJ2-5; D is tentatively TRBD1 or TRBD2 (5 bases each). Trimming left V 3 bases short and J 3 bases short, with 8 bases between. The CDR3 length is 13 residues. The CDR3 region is CASSFRGEETQYF. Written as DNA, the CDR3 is TGTGCCAGCAGTTTTCGAGGGGAAGAGACCCAGTACTTC.

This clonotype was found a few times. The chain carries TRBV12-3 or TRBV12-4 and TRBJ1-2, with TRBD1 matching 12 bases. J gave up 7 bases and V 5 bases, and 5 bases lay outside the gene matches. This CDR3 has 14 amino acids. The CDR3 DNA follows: TGTGCCAGCAGTGGGACAGGGGGCGCCTCTGGCTACACCTTC. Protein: CASSGTGGASGYTF.

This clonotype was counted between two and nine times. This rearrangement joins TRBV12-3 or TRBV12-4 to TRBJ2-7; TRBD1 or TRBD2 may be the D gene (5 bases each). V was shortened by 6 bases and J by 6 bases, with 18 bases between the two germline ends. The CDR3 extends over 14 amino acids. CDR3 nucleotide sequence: TGTGCCAGCAGCCCCGGGACGACTTTGAGCGAGCAGTACTTC. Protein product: CASSPGTTLSEQYF.

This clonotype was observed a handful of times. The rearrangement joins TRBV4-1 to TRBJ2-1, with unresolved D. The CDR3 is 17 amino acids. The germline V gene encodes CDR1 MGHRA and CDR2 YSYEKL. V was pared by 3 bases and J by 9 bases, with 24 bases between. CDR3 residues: CASSHHTNTQRLSEQFF. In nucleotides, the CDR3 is TGCGCCAGCAGCCATCATACCAATACTCAGAGGTTGAGTGAGCAGTTCTTC.

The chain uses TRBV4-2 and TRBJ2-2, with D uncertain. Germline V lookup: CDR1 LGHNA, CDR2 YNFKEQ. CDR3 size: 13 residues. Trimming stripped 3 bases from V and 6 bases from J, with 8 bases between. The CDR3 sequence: CASSQASPGELFF. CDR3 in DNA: TGTGCCAGCAGCCAGGCCAGCCCCGGGGAGCTGTTTTTT.